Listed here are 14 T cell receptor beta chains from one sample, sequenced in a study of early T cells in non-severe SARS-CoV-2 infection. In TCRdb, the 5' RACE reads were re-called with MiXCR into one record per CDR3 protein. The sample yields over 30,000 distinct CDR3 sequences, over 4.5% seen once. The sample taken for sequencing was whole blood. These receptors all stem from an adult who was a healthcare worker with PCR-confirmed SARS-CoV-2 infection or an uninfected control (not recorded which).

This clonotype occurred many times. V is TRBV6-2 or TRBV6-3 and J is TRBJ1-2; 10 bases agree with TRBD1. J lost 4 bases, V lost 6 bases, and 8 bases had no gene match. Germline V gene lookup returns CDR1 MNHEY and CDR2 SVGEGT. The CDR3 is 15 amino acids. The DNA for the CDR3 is TGTGCCAGCAGGCGGGACAGGGGATTCGGCTATGGCTACACCTTC. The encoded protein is CASRRDRGFGYGYTF.

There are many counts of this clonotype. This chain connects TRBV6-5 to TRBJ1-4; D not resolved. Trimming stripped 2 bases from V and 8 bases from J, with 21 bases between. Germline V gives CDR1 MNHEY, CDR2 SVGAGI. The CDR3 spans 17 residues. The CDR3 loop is CASSYRRAAWGGEKLFF. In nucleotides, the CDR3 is TGTGCCAGCAGTTACAGAAGGGCCGCATGGGGTGGAGAAAAACTGTTTTTT.

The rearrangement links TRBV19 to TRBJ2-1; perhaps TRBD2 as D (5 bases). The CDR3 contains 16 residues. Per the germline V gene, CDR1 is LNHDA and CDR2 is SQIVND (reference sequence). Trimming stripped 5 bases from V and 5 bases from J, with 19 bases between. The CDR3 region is CASSQLASNMDNEQFF. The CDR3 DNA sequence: TGTGCCAGTAGTCAACTGGCTAGCAACATGGACAATGAGCAGTTCTTC.

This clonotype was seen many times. This CDR3 is CASGSPANRADFDEQFF. As DNA, the CDR3 is TGTGCTAGTGGTTCGCCCGCTAACAGGGCCGACTTTGATGAGCAGTTCTTC. The gene calls are TRBV12-5 and TRBJ2-1; tentative D call: TRBD1 (6 bases). This CDR3 has 17 amino acids. Trimming stripped 4 bases from V and 8 bases from J, with 24 bases between. Germline loops: CDR1 LGHNT, CDR2 FRNRAP.

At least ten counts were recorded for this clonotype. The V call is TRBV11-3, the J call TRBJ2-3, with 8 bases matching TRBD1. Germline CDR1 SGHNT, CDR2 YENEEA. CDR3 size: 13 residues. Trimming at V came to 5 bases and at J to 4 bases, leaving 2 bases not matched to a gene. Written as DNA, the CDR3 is TGTGCCAGCAGCGGACAGGGACCAGATACGCAGTATTTT. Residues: CASSGQGPDTQYF. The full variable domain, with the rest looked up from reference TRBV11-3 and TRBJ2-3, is EAGVVQSPRYKIIEKKQPVAFWCNPISGHNTLYWYLQNLGQGPELLIRYENEEAVDDSQLPKDRFSAERLKGVDSTLKIQPAELGDSAVYLCASSGQGPDTQYFGPGTRLTVL.

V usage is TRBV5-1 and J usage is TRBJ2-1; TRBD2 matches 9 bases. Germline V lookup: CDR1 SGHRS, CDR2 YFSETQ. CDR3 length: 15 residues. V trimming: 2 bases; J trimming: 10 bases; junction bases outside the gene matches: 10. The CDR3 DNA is TGCGCCAGCAGCTTAGATACCGGGACTAGCCGAGAGCAGTTCTTC. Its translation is CASSLDTGTSREQFF.

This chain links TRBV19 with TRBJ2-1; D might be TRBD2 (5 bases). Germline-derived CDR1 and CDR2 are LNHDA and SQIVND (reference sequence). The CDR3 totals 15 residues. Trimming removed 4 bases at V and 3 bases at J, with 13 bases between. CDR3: CASSTDYPLYNEQFF. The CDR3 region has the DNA TGTGCCAGTAGTACTGACTATCCCCTCTACAATGAGCAGTTCTTC.

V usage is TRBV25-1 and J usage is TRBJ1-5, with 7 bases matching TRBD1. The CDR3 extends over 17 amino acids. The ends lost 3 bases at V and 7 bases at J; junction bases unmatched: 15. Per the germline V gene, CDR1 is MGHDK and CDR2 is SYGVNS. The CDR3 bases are TGTGCCAGCAGTGACGATAGGGGATCCGGGACAGACCAGCCCCAGCATTTT. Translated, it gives CASSDDRGSGTDQPQHF. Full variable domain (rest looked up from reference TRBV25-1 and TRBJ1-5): EADIYQTPRYLVIGTGKKITLECSQTMGHDKMYWYQQDPGMELHLIHYSYGVNSTEKGDLSSESTVSRIRTEHFPLTLESARPSHTSQYLCASSDDRGSGTDQPQHFGDGTRLSIL.

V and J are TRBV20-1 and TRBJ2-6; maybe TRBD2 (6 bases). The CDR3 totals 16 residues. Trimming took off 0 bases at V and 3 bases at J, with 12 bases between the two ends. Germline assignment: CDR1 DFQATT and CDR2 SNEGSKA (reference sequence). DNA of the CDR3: TGCAGTGCTAGAGATGGGAGGATCGTTGGGGCCAACGTCCTGACTTTC. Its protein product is CSARDGRIVGANVLTF.

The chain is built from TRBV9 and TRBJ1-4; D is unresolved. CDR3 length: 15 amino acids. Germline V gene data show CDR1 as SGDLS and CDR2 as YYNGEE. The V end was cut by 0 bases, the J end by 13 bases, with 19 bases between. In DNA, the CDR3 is TGTGCCAGCAGCGTAGGGTACCGCGCGCAGTTCGGACTGTTTTTT. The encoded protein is CASSVGYRAQFGLFF.

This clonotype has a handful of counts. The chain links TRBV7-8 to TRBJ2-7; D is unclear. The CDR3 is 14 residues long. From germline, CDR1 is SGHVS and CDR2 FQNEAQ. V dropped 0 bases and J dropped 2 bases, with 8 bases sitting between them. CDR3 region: CASSLAVLTYEQYF. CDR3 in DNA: TGTGCCAGCAGCTTAGCGGTGCTAACCTACGAGCAGTACTTC. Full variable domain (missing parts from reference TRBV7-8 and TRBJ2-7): GAGVSQSPRYKVAKRGQDVALRCDPISGHVSLFWYQQALGQGPEFLTYFQNEAQLDKSGLPSDRFFAERPEGSVSTLKIQRTQQEDSAVYLCASSLAVLTYEQYFGPGTRLTVT.

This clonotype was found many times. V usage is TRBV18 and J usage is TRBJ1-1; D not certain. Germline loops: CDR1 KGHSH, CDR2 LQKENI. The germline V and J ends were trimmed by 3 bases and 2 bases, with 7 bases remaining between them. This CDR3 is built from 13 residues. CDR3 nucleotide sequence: TGTGCCAGCTCACCCACACGTAACACTGAAGCTTTCTTT. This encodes CASSPTRNTEAFF.

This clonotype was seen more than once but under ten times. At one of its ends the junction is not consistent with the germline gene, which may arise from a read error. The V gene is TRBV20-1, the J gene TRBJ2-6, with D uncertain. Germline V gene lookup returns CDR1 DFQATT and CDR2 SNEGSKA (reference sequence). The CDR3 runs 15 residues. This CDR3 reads CSARRLASGTNVLTF. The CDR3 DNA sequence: TGCAGTGCTAGAAGGCTCGCCTCTGGGACCAACGTCCTGACTTTC.

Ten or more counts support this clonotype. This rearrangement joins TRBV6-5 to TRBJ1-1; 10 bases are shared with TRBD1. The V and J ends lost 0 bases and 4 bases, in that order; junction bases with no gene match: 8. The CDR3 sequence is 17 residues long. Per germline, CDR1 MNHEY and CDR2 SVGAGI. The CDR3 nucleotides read TGTGCCAGCAGTTACTCCCCAAGACAGGGGGCGCCCACTGAAGCTTTCTTT. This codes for CASSYSPRQGAPTEAFF.